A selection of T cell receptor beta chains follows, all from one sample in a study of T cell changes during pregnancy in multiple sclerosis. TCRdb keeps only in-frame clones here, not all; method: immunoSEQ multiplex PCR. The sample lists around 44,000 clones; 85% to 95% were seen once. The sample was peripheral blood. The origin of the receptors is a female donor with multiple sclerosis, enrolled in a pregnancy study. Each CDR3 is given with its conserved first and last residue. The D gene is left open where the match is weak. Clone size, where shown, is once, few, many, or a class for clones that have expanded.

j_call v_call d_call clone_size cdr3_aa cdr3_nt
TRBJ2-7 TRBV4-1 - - CASSQSYEQYF TGCGCCAGCAGCCAGTCCTACGAGCAGTACTTC
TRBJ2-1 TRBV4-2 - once CASSQDIAQGLQFF TGTGCCAGCAGCCAAGATATCGCCCAGGGATTGCAGTTCTTC
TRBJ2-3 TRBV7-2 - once CALGRYRADTQYF TGTGCCTTGGGGCGGTATAGGGCAGATACGCAGTATTTT
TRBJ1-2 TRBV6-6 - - CASTPDLVSNYGYTF TGTGCCAGCACCCCAGACTTAGTCTCTAACTATGGCTACACCTTC
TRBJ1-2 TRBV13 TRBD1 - CASSTTGDGYTF TGTGCCAGCAGCACGACAGGGGATGGCTACACCTTC
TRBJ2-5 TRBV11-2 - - CASSLAGNGETQYF TGTGCCAGCAGCTTAGCAGGGAATGGAGAGACCCAGTACTTC
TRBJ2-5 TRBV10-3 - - CAISGVPQETQYF TGTGCCATCAGTGGGGTCCCTCAAGAGACCCAGTACTTC
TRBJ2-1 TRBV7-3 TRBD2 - CASSSSSGRASYNEQFF TGTGCCAGCAGCTCGAGTAGCGGGAGGGCCTCCTACAATGAGCAGTTCTTC
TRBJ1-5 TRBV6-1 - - CASSRPGQNNQPQHF TGTGCCAGCAGTCGCCCGGGACAAAACAATCAGCCCCAGCATTTT
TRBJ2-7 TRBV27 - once CASCTGTDFYEQYF TGTGCCTCCTGTACCGGGACGGATTTCTACGAGCAGTACTTC
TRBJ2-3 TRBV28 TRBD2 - CASGSGTSTDTQYF TGTGCCAGCGGCAGCGGGACTAGCACAGATACGCAGTATTTT
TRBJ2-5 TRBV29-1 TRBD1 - CSVGQGALQETQYF TGCAGCGTGGGACAGGGGGCCCTCCAAGAGACCCAGTACTTC
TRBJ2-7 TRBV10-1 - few CASSATSSEQYF TGCGCCAGCAGTGCTACGAGCTCCGAGCAGTACTTC
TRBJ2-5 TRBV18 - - CASSLYQETQYF TGTGCCAGCTCACTGTACCAAGAGACCCAGTACTTC
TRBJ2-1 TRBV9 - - CASSVSGSYNEQFF TGTGCCAGCAGCGTGTCGGGGTCCTACAATGAGCAGTTCTTC
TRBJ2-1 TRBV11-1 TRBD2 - CASSFTGGWYEQFF TGTGCCAGCAGCTTTACGGGAGGATGGTATGAGCAGTTCTTC
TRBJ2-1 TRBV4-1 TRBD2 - CASSATSGGYNEQFF TGCGCCAGCAGCGCGACTAGCGGAGGTTACAATGAGCAGTTCTTC
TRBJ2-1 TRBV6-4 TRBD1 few CASSDRDSGGNEQFF TGTGCCAGCAGTGACAGGGACAGCGGAGGCAATGAGCAGTTCTTC
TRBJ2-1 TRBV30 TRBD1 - CARAPGTGYNNEQFF TGTGCCAGGGCCCCCGGGACAGGGTATAACAATGAGCAGTTCTTC
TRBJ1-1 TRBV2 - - CASALGALNTEAFF TGTGCCAGCGCCCTCGGGGCCTTGAACACTGAAGCTTTCTTT